These 12 T cell receptor beta chains were sequenced from one sample in a study of cytomegalovirus exposure and HLA in healthy donors. The PCR made use of 60 Vbeta and 13 Jbeta primers. Profiling relied on immunoSEQ multiplex PCR, and the TCRdb table lists in-frame clones only, not all of them. The sample records 150,000 to 200,000 clones, roughly 13% being singletons. Specimen: PBMCs. These receptors were obtained from a man in his fifties or sixties in good health and CMV-seropositive.

The chain uses TRBV7-8 and TRBJ1-2; TRBD1 aligns across 9 bases. CDR1 and CDR2 (germline): SGHVS, FQNEAQ. This CDR3 is 14 amino acids long. V trimming: 4 bases; J trimming: 6 bases; junction bases outside the gene matches: 6. As DNA, the CDR3 is TGTGCCAGCAGCTCCAGGACAGGGGTAGATGGCTACACCTTC. As protein: CASSSRTGVDGYTF. Based on the CDR3 plus reference TRBV7-8 and TRBJ1-2, the full variable domain is GAGVSQSPRYKVAKRGQDVALRCDPISGHVSLFWYQQALGQGPEFLTYFQNEAQLDKSGLPSDRFFAERPEGSVSTLKIQRTQQEDSAVYLCASSSRTGVDGYTFGSGTRLTVV.

CDR3 sequence reads: CASSEWGGNSGYTF. The CDR3 DNA is TGTGCCAGCAGTGAATGGGGGGGGAATAGTGGCTACACCTTC. The V and J genes are TRBV6-1 and TRBJ1-2; D perhaps matches TRBD1 (5 bases). The length of the CDR3 is 14 residues. The germline V gene encodes CDR1 MNHNS and CDR2 SASEGT. Deletions cut 2 bases from V and 7 bases from J, with 14 bases between.

V usage is TRBV5-1 and J usage is TRBJ2-3; 9 positions match TRBD2. Looked up from germline, CDR1 is SGHRS and CDR2 is YFSETQ. This CDR3 has 17 amino acids. Trimming took 0 bases from V and 1 from J; bases not matched to a gene: 6. CDR3 sequence: CASSLARAGGRTDTQYF. For the CDR3, the DNA is TGCGCCAGCAGCTTGGCCCGGGCGGGGGGGCGCACAGATACGCAGTATTTT.

V is TRBV21-1 and J is TRBJ2-7; TRBD2 is the table's D call, not checked against the DNA. TRBV21-1 is a pseudogene segment. The CDR3 contains 15 residues. The CDR3, as DNA: TGTGCCAGCATCCATTCCACGGGGGGGGCCAACGAGCAGTACGTC. Protein: CASIHSTGGANEQYV.

This sequence joins TRBV28 and TRBJ1-2, with D hard to call. This CDR3 is 13 amino acids long. The V and J ends lost 4 bases and 3 bases respectively, with 9 bases between them. CDR1 MDHEN and CDR2 SYDVKM come from the germline V gene. The CDR3 region has the DNA TGTGCCAGCAGTTCTACAGAGTACTATGGCTACACCTTC. Its protein product is CASSSTEYYGYTF.

This clone was found a few times. The chain has TRBV28 and TRBJ1-6; D possibly corresponds to TRBD1 (6 bases). Trimming took 5 bases from V and 3 from J, leaving 11 bases between them. CDR3 size: 15 residues. Germline V gene lookup returns CDR1 MDHEN and CDR2 SYDVKM. The CDR3, as DNA: TGTGCCAGCAGTCCCGGACAGCTCTATAATTCACCCCTCCACTTT. Translated, it gives CASSPGQLYNSPLHF.

This chain uses TRBV7-9 with TRBJ2-3; 8 bases map to TRBD2. With V trimmed by 6 bases and J by 0 bases, 5 bases remained unmatched. CDR3 length: 15 residues. CDR1 is SEHNR and CDR2 is FQNEAQ in the germline V gene (reference sequence). The CDR3 region is CASSGGGPSTDTQYF. The CDR3 nucleotides are TGTGCCAGCAGTGGCGGGGGGCCGAGCACAGATACGCAGTATTTT.

V gene TRBV4-3 combines with J gene TRBJ1-5, with D perhaps TRBD1 (5 bases). The CDR3 sequence is 14 residues long. From germline, CDR1 is LGHNA and CDR2 YSLEER. V was shortened by 1 base and J by 6 bases, with 10 bases between the two germline ends. The CDR3 DNA reads TGCGCCAGCAGCCAAGTGGCAGGGCGTCAGCCCCAGCATTTT. Protein product: CASSQVAGRQPQHF.

The rearrangement links TRBV5-1 to TRBJ2-7, with D unresolved. This CDR3 comprises 14 residues. Germline CDR1 SGHRS, CDR2 YFSETQ. The V end lost 6 bases, the J end lost 0 bases, and 13 bases lay between the germline ends. The CDR3 reads CASKRNSISYEQYF. CDR3 DNA: TGCGCCAGCAAAAGGAACAGTATCTCCTACGAGCAGTACTTC.

This clone was seen only a few times. The chain is built from TRBV5-4 and TRBJ2-1; 10 bases fit TRBD1. This CDR3 comprises 15 residues. The junction had 3 bases not matched to a gene; V was cut back by 3 bases and J by 3 bases. Germline V lookup: CDR1 SGHNT, CDR2 YYREEE (reference sequence). CDR3 protein: CASSSGDRGYNEQFF. The DNA of the CDR3 is TGTGCCAGCAGCTCCGGGGACAGGGGCTACAATGAGCAGTTCTTC.

The chain recombines TRBV4-3 with TRBJ1-2; D may be TRBD1 (5 bases). This CDR3 region has 12 residues. V was pared by 1 base and J by 13 bases, with 13 bases between. CDR1 and CDR2 from the germline V gene are LGHNA and YSLEER. The CDR3 coding sequence is TGCGCCAGCAGCCAAGTCGGAGGGGCGGTCACCTTC. Translated: CASSQVGGAVTF.

The rearrangement uses TRBV28 and TRBJ1-2; TRBD1 matches 9 bases. Per germline, CDR1 MDHEN and CDR2 SYDVKM. The CDR3 contains 16 residues. V was clipped by 5 bases and J by 7 bases; unmatched bases: 14. The CDR3 spells CASSVPGQGGRRGYTF. CDR3 DNA: TGTGCCAGCAGTGTCCCGGGACAGGGAGGTAGGCGTGGCTACACCTTC.